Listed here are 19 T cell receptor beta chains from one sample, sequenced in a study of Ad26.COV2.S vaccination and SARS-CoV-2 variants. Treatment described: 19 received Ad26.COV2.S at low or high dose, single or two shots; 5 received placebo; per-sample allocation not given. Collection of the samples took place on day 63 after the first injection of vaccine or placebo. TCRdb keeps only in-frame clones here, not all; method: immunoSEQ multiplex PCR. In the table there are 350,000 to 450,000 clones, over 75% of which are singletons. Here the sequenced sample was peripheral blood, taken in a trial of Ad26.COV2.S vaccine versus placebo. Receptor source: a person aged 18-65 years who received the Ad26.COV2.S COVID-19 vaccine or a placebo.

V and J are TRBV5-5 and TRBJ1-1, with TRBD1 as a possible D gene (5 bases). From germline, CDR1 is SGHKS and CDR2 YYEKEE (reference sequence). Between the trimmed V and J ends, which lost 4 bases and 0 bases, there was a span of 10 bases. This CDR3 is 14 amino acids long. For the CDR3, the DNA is TGTGCCAGCAGCCGACAGTTCATGAACACTGAAGCTTTCTTT. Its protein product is CASSRQFMNTEAFF. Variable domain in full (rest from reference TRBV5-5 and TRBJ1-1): DAGVTQSPTHLIKTRGQQVTLRCSPISGHKSVSWYQQVLGQGPQFIFQYYEKEERGRGNFPDRFSARQFPNYSSELNVNALLLGDSALYLCASSRQFMNTEAFFGQGTRLTVV.

CDR3 DNA: TGCGCCAGCAGCTTGTTGACAGGGGACCTCCGTAGGACAGGGGTCTACGAGCAGTACTTC. Its protein product is CASSLLTGDLRRTGVYEQYF. V and J are TRBV5-1 and TRBJ2-7; 9 nucleotides line up with TRBD1. Germline loops: CDR1 SGHRS, CDR2 YFSETQ. This CDR3 region has 20 residues. With V trimmed by 1 base and J by 3 bases, 20 bases remained unmatched.

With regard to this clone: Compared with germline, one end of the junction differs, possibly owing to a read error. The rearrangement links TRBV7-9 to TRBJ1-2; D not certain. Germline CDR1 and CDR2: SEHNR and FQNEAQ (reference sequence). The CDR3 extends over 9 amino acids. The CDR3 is CASSSRLNF. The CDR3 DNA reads TGTGCCAGCAGCTCCCGACTCAACTTC.

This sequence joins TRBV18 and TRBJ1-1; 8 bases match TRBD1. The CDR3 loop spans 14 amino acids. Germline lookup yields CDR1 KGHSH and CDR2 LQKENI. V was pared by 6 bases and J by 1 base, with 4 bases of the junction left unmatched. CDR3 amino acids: CASSDGQGNTEAFF. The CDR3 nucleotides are TGTGCCAGCTCCGACGGACAGGGGAACACTGAAGCTTTCTTT.

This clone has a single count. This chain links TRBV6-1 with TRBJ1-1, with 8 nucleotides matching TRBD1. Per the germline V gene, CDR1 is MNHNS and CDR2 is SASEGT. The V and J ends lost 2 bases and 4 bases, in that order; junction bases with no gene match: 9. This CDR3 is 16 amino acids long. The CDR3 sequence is CASSETQGRGLTEAFF. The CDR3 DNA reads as TGTGCCAGCAGTGAAACCCAGGGCAGGGGGCTCACTGAAGCTTTCTTT.

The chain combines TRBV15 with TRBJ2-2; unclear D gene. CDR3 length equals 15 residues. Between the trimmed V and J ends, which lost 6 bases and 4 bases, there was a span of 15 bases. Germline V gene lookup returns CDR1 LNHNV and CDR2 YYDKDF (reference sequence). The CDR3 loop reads CATSKRRASTGELFF. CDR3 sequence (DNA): TGTGCCACCAGTAAGCGTCGAGCCAGCACCGGGGAGCTGTTTTTT.

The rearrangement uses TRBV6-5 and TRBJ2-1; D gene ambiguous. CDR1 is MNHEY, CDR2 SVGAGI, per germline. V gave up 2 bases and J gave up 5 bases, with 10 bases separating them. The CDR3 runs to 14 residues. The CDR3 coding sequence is TGTGCCAGCAGTTACGAATTTGTCAACAATGAGCAGTTCTTC. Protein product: CASSYEFVNNEQFF.

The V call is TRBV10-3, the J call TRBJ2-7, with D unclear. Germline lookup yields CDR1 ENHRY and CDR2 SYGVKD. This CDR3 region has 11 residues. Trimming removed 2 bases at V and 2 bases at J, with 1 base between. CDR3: CAISETYEQYF. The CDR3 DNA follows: TGTGCCATCAGTGAGACCTACGAGCAGTACTTC.

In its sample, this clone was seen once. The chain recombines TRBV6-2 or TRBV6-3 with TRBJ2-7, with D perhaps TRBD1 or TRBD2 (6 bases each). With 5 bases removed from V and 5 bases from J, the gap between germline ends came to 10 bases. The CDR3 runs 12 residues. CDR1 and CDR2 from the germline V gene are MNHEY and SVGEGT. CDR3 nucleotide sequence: TGTGCCAGCAGTAGGGGGGCCCACGAGCAGTACTTC. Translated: CASSRGAHEQYF.

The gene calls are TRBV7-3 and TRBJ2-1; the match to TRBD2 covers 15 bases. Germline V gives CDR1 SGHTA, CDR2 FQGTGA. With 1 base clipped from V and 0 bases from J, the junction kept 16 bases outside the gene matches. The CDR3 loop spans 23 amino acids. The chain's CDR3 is CASSLNGEVGTSGGTSSYNEQFF. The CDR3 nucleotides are TGTGCCAGCAGCTTAAACGGTGAGGTCGGGACTAGCGGGGGGACAAGCTCCTACAATGAGCAGTTCTTC.

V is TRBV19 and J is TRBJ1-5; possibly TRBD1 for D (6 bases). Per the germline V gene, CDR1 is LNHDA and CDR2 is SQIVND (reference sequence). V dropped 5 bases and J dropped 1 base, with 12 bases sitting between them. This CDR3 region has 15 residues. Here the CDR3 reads CASSLGAFSNQPQHF. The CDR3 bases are TGTGCCAGTAGTCTGGGGGCGTTCAGCAATCAGCCCCAGCATTTT.

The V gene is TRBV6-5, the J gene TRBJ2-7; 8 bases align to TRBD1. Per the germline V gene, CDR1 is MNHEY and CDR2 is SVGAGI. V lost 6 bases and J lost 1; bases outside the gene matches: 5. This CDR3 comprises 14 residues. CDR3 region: CASRPGQASYEQYF. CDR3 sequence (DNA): TGTGCCAGCAGACCGGGACAGGCTTCCTACGAGCAGTACTTC.

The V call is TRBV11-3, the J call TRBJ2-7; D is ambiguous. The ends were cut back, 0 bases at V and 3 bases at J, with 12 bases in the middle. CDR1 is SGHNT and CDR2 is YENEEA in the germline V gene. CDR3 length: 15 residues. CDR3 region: CASSLDAGMNYEQYF. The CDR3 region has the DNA TGTGCCAGCAGCTTAGATGCAGGAATGAACTACGAGCAGTACTTC.

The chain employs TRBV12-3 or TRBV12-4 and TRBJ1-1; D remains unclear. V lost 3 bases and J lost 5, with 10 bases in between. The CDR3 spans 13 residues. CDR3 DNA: TGTGCCAGCAGTTTCGGCCTTAGGACTGAAGCTTTCTTT. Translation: CASSFGLRTEAFF.

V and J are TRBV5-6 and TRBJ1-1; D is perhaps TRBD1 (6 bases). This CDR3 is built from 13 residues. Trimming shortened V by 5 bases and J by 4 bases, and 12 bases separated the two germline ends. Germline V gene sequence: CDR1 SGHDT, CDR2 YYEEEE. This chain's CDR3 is CASSGQLGTEAFF. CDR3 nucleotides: TGTGCCAGCAGTGGACAGCTGGGCACTGAAGCTTTCTTT. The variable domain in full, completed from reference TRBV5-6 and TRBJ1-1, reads DAGVTQSPTHLIKTRGQQVTLRCSPKSGHDTVSWYQQALGQGPQFIFQYYEEEERQRGNFPDRFSGHQFPNYSSELNVNALLLGDSALYLCASSGQLGTEAFFGQGTRLTVV.

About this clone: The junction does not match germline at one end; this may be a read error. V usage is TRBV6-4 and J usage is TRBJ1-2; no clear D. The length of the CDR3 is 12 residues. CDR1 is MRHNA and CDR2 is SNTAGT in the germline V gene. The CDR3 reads CASTGQVYVYTF. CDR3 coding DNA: TGTGCCAGCACAGGTCAGGTGTATGTCTACACCTTC.

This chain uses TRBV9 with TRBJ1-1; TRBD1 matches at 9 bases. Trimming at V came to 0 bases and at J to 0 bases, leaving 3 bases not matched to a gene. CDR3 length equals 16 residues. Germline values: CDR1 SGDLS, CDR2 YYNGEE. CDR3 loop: CASSVAGDRVNTEAFF. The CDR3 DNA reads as TGTGCCAGCAGCGTAGCAGGGGACAGGGTGAACACTGAAGCTTTCTTT. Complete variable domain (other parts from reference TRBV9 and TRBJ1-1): DSGVTQTPKHLITATGQRVTLRCSPRSGDLSVYWYQQSLDQGLQFLIQYYNGEERAKGNILERFSAQQFPDLHSELNLSSLELGDSALYFCASSVAGDRVNTEAFFGQGTRLTVV.

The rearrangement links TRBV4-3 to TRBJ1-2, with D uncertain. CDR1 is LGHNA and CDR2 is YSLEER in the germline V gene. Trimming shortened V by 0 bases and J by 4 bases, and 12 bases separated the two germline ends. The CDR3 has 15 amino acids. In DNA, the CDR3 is TGCGCCAGCAGCCAAGATAGAACAGATGCCTATGGCTACACCTTC. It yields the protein CASSQDRTDAYGYTF.

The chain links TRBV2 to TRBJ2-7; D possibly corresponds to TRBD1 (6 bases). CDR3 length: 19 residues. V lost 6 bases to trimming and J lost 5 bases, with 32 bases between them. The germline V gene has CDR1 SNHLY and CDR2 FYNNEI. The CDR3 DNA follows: TGTGCCAGCAGGAAAACTACGATTAACCGGGACACCCTGGCCCACGAGCAGTACTTC. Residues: CASRKTTINRDTLAHEQYF. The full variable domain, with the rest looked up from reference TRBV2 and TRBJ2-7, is EPEVTQTPSHQVTQMGQEVILRCVPISNHLYFYWYRQILGQKVEFLVSFYNNEISEKSEIFDDQFSVERPDGSNFTLKIRSTKLEDSAMYFCASRKTTINRDTLAHEQYFGPGTRLTVT.